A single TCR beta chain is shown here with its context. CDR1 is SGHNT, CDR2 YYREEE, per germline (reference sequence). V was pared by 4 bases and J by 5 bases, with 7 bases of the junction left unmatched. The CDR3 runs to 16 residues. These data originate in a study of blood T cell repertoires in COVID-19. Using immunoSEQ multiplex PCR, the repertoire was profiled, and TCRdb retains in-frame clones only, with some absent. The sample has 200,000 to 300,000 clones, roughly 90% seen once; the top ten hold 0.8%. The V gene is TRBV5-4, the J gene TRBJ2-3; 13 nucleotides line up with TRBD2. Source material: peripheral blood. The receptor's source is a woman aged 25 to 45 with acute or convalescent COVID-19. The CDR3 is CASSGGLAGVGDTQYF. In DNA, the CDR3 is TGTGCCAGCAGCGGTGGACTAGCGGGAGTAGGAGATACGCAGTATTTT.